A selection of T cell receptor beta chains follows, all from one sample in a study of shared clonotypes between healthy human individuals. Method: immunoSEQ multiplex PCR; TCRdb's copy keeps in-frame clones and lacks some. This table has about 2.2 million clones, about 92% appearing once. Sequencing was performed on naive CD8+ T cells from PBMCs. The receptors come from a young man in good health. Some clones in this sample may be carry-over from other donors' samples. Both conserved end residues are part of each CDR3. The D gene is left open where the match is weak. The size entry is marked missing in some rows and otherwise reads once, few, many or a size class.

J,V,D,size,DNA,CDR3
TRBJ2-1,TRBV10-2,-,-,TGCGCCAGCAGTGAGGGGGGCAGGACAGAGCAGTTCTTC,CASSEGGRTEQFF
TRBJ2-5,TRBV18,TRBD1,-,TGTGCCAGCTCGTCGGGACAGGCGGGTGAGACCCAGTACTTC,CASSSGQAGETQYF
TRBJ2-2,TRBV27,-,-,TGTGCCAGCAGTCCCGGGACTAACACCGGGGAGCTGTTTTTT,CASSPGTNTGELFF
TRBJ2-1,TRBV10-3,-,-,TGTGCCATCGGAGGAGGATGGGACTCCTACAATGAGCAGTTCTTC,CAIGGGWDSYNEQFF
TRBJ1-2,TRBV4-2,TRBD1,once,TGTGCCAGCAGCCCGGGACAGAGTAACTATGGCTACACCTTC,CASSPGQSNYGYTF
TRBJ2-7,TRBV5-3,-,-,TGTGCCAGAAGCTTGAACCCCCTCCAGGCCTCCTACGAGCAGTACTTC,CARSLNPLQASYEQYF
TRBJ2-5,TRBV5-6,-,-,TGTGCCAGCAGCTCCCCTATCACAGGGCAACAAGAGACCCAGTACTTC,CASSSPITGQQETQYF
TRBJ2-7,TRBV7-9,-,-,TGTGCCAGCAGCTTAGTCGGGGGCGCCCCCGAGCAGTACTTC,CASSLVGGAPEQYF
TRBJ2-2,TRBV28,-,once,TGTGCCAGCAGTTTATTAGGGGCGCGCGGGGAGCTGTTTTTT,CASSLLGARGELFF
TRBJ2-2,TRBV7-8,-,-,TGTGCCAGCAGCCTGGCCCGGCCAGCGAGGGGGGTGAACGGGGAGCTGTTTTTT,CASSLARPARGVNGELFF
TRBJ2-1,TRBV9,-,-,TGTGCCAGCAGCGCTGGGTCAAGCTCCTACAATGAGCAGTTCTTC,CASSAGSSSYNEQFF
TRBJ1-5,TRBV7-8,-,once,TGTGCCAGCAGCACAGCGGACAGATTGAATCAGCCCCAGCATTTT,CASSTADRLNQPQHF
TRBJ2-7,TRBV30,TRBD1,-,TGTGCCTGGACCACCGGGACAGGGGTGGACGAGCAGTACTTC,CAWTTGTGVDEQYF
TRBJ1-4,TRBV9,TRBD1,-,TGTGCCAGCAGCGTAGATGGGGACAGGAATGAAAAACTGTTTTTT,CASSVDGDRNEKLFF
TRBJ2-1,TRBV7-6,TRBD2,-,TGTGCCAGCAGCCTGAGCGGGAGGGGAAATGAGCAGTTCTTC,CASSLSGRGNEQFF
TRBJ2-7,TRBV11-2,-,-,TGTGCCAGCAGCTTAAACCTGGGACGGACAACCGAGCAGTACTTC,CASSLNLGRTTEQYF
TRBJ2-6,TRBV29-1,-,-,TGCAGCGCTCGAGACACCGGGTCCACTGGGGCCAACGTCCTGACTTTC,CSARDTGSTGANVLTF
TRBJ2-7,TRBV29-1,-,-,TGCAGCGTTGAAAGGGGGGTCCCCTACGAGCAGTACTTC,CSVERGVPYEQYF
TRBJ2-2,TRBV27,-,-,TGTGCCAGCAGTTACCTCTTGTGGGGGCGAGTCGGGGAGCTGTTTTTT,CASSYLLWGRVGELFF
TRBJ2-5,TRBV27,TRBD2,-,TGTGCCAGCAGTGCGGGGACTAGCGGGAGAGGCGAGACCCAGTACTTC,CASSAGTSGRGETQYF
TRBJ2-1,TRBV6-4,TRBD2,-,TGTGCCAGCAGTGAACGACTAGCGGGTGACGGTGAGCAGTTCTTC,CASSERLAGDGEQFF
TRBJ2-3,TRBV7-8,TRBD2,once,TGTGCCAGCAGCTTAAGGGCTAGCGGAAGCACAGATACGCAGTATTTT,CASSLRASGSTDTQYF
TRBJ2-1,TRBV2,TRBD2,-,TGTGCCAGCAGTGAATGGGCTAGCGGGGCCTACAATGAGCAGTTCTTC,CASSEWASGAYNEQFF
TRBJ2-2,TRBV27,-,-,TGTGCCAGCGACAGCGCCGGGGAGCTGTTTTTT,CASDSAGELFF
TRBJ1-1,TRBV4-2,-,-,TGTGCCAGCAGCCAAGATCTGGGGAACACTGAAGCTTTCTTT,CASSQDLGNTEAFF
TRBJ2-3,TRBV7-8,-,-,TGTGCCAGCAGCTCCGCTCCGGGACCAACCACAGATACGCAGTATTTT,CASSSAPGPTTDTQYF
TRBJ1-1,TRBV15,-,-,TGTGCCACCAGCAGAGATAGCAGGGAGACTGAAGCTTTCTTT,CATSRDSRETEAFF
TRBJ2-7,TRBV9,-,-,TGTGCCAGCAGCGCTACTCGACTCTCCTACGAGCAGTACTTC,CASSATRLSYEQYF
TRBJ1-5,TRBV19,-,-,TGTGCCAGTAGGGGGGGATCCAATCAGCCCCAGCATTTT,CASRGGSNQPQHF
TRBJ2-7,TRBV7-8,-,-,TGTGCCAGCAGCTCGAGGGACGGGTGGCAGTACTTC,CASSSRDGWQYF
TRBJ2-7,TRBV19,-,-,TGTGCCAGTAGTCAAAGCAGCTCCTACGAGCAGTACTTC,CASSQSSSYEQYF
TRBJ2-1,TRBV27,-,once,TGTGCCAGCACAGCCATGCTAGGCTACAATGAGCAGTTCTTC,CASTAMLGYNEQFF
TRBJ2-7,TRBV7-2,-,once,TGTGCCAGCAGTCAACGACAGGGGAGGGCCTACGAGCAGTACTTC,CASSQRQGRAYEQYF
TRBJ2-7,TRBV27,TRBD2,-,TGTGCCAGCAGTTTGCCAAGGACTAGCGGGAGTCTGAACGAGCAGTACTTC,CASSLPRTSGSLNEQYF
TRBJ2-7,TRBV6-5,TRBD1,-,TGTGCCAGCAGTTACCTAGACACAGGGGCCTACGAGCAGTACTTC,CASSYLDTGAYEQYF
TRBJ2-7,TRBV27,TRBD2,-,TGTGCCAGCAGTTTATTAGGGGCGGGGGGGGGCGGCGAGCAGTACTTC,CASSLLGAGGGGEQYF
TRBJ2-5,TRBV7-2,-,-,TGTGCCAGCAGCTTAGTAAGGGACGAGACCCAGTACTTC,CASSLVRDETQYF
TRBJ2-7,TRBV7-8,TRBD1,-,TGTGCCAGCAGCTTAGTAACAGGGGGCTCAGCTCACGAGCAGTACTTC,CASSLVTGGSAHEQYF
TRBJ2-7,TRBV27,TRBD2,-,TGTGCCAGCAGCGGGACTAGTCCCTACGAGCAGTACTTC,CASSGTSPYEQYF
TRBJ2-7,TRBV29-1,TRBD1,-,TGCAGCGTTGACACCGGACAGGGGTTCTACGAGCAGTACTTC,CSVDTGQGFYEQYF
TRBJ2-7,TRBV11-2,TRBD1,-,TGTGCCAGCAGCTGGACAGGGAACTCCTACGAGCAGTACTTC,CASSWTGNSYEQYF
TRBJ2-1,TRBV14,-,-,TGTGCCAGCAGCCAACCGACCGGGACTCCTCTTGAAAGGCACTACAATGAGCAGTTCTTC,CASSQPTGTPLERHYNEQFF
TRBJ2-1,TRBV7-9,TRBD2,once,TGTGCCAGCAGCCCACGCTGGGACTACAACAATGAGCAGTTCTTC,CASSPRWDYNNEQFF
TRBJ2-2,TRBV6-6,-,-,TGTGCCAGCACCAACCCCGCGGTGGGGACCGGGGAGCTGTTTTTT,CASTNPAVGTGELFF
TRBJ1-1,TRBV4-1,-,-,TGCGCCAGCAGCCAAGATCTGAAGAGAACTGAGGACACTGAAGCTTTCTTT,CASSQDLKRTEDTEAFF
TRBJ1-3,TRBV18,-,-,TGTGCCAGCTCACCACCGATTGGAGGATCTGGAAACACCATATATTTT,CASSPPIGGSGNTIYF
TRBJ2-7,TRBV28,-,-,TGTGCCAGCAGTCCACGGGCCGGAGCCTACGAGCAGTACTTC,CASSPRAGAYEQYF
TRBJ2-7,TRBV4-1,-,-,TGCGCCAGCAAGACCCGGGACGTTGCCCCCTACGAGCAGTACTTC,CASKTRDVAPYEQYF
TRBJ2-3,TRBV25-1,TRBD1,-,TGTGCCAGCAGTAACGACAGGGAGATAGATACGCAGTATTTT,CASSNDREIDTQYF
TRBJ2-7,TRBV4-3,-,-,TGCGCCAGCAGCCAAGGGACTCTGGAGCAGCAGTACTTC,CASSQGTLEQQYF
TRBJ2-7,TRBV20-1,-,-,TGCAGTGCTAGAAGGGGGTACGAGCAGTACTTC,CSARRGYEQYF
TRBJ2-3,TRBV19,-,-,TGTGCCAGTAGTACACGCACAGATACGCAGTATTTT,CASSTRTDTQYF
TRBJ1-2,TRBV9,TRBD1,-,TGTGCCAGCAGCCCCCACCCGGACAGGGGAGTTAACTATGGCTACACCTTC,CASSPHPDRGVNYGYTF
TRBJ2-5,TRBV7-6,-,-,TGTGCCAGCAGCTACCGGGACCCCAACCAAGAGACCCAGTACTTC,CASSYRDPNQETQYF
TRBJ2-3,TRBV29-1,-,-,TGCAGCGTTCCTGAATTTCAGGAAGAAGATACGCAGTATTTT,CSVPEFQEEDTQYF
TRBJ1-4,TRBV9,-,-,TGTGCCAGCAGCGTAGAGGTGGGGTCCTATGAAAAACTGTTTTTT,CASSVEVGSYEKLFF